Below are 26 T cell receptor beta chains sequenced from a single sample in a study of beta chain features in type 1 diabetes. Expressed TCRB transcripts were sequenced, since all the RNA that had been isolated was reverse transcribed. The data were produced by immunoSEQ multiplex PCR, yet TCRdb's version contains in-frame clones alone and is incomplete. The data contain 350,000 or so clones, 15% to 20% of them seen just once; the ten biggest clones take up 0.035% to 0.05%. The sample was naive CD4+ T cells from blood. These receptors came from a woman younger than 35 in good health.

This clone was seen a handful of times. This chain uses TRBV5-1 with TRBJ2-3; 8 nucleotides align to TRBD2. Germline V lookup: CDR1 SGHRS, CDR2 YFSETQ. The CDR3 spans 14 residues. The J segment lost 2 bases and the V segment lost 4 bases, leaving 3 bases of the junction unmatched. In DNA, the CDR3 is TGCGCCAGCAGCCGAGCGGGAGTCACAGATACGCAGTATTTT. Its protein product is CASSRAGVTDTQYF.

Note on this clone: Other nucleotide sequences in the sample specify the same CDR3. The chain uses TRBV30 and TRBJ1-5; no firm D call. The CDR3 is made up of 13 amino acids. From germline, CDR1 is GTSNPN and CDR2 SVGIG (reference sequence). Trimming cost V 0 bases and J 5 bases, with 8 bases left between them. The CDR3 spells CAWSVGLDQPQHF. As DNA, the CDR3 is TGTGCCTGGAGTGTAGGACTCGATCAGCCCCAGCATTTT.

V gene TRBV6-6 combines with J gene TRBJ2-1; TRBD2 matches at 12 bases. Germline V gene data show CDR1 as MNHNY and CDR2 as SVGAGI (reference sequence). The ends lost 7 bases at V and 6 bases at J; junction bases unmatched: 1. This CDR3 has 13 amino acids. CDR3 DNA sequence: TGTGCCAGCACGGGACTAGCGGGCAATGAGCAGTTCTTC. Protein product: CASTGLAGNEQFF.

The CDR3 region is CASSQNRGHEQYF. CDR3 sequence (DNA): TGTGCCAGCAGTCAGAACAGGGGGCACGAGCAGTACTTC. The rearrangement uses TRBV6-5 and TRBJ2-7; 9 bases agree with TRBD1. This CDR3 contains 13 residues. The germline gives CDR1 MNHEY, CDR2 SVGAGI. Trimming cost V 5 bases and J 5 bases; bases outside gene matches: 4.

This clone occurred a few times. The chain couples TRBV14 to TRBJ2-5; D perhaps matches TRBD2 (6 bases). The germline V and J ends were trimmed by 0 bases and 4 bases, with 15 bases remaining between them. From germline, CDR1 is SGHDN and CDR2 FVKESK. The CDR3 contains 16 residues. CDR3 bases: TGTGCCAGCAGCCAAGATTGGGTTAGCGGTAGAGAGACCCAGTACTTC. Amino acids: CASSQDWVSGRETQYF.

The V gene is TRBV6-1, the J gene TRBJ2-7, with 8 bases identical to TRBD1. The CDR3 consists of 12 residues. The V and J ends lost 4 bases and 5 bases, in that order; junction bases with no gene match: 1. Looked up from germline, CDR1 is MNHNS and CDR2 is SASEGT. The CDR3 loop reads CASSATGDEQYF. The CDR3 DNA reads as TGTGCCAGCAGTGCGACAGGGGACGAGCAGTACTTC.

This chain joins TRBV9 and TRBJ2-3; D is perhaps TRBD1 (6 bases). Trimming removed 4 bases at V and 1 base at J, with 16 bases between. Germline lookup yields CDR1 SGDLS and CDR2 YYNGEE. This CDR3 is built from 16 residues. The DNA for the CDR3 is TGTGCCAGCAGCCCCAGAGGGGGTAGGGGCACAGATACGCAGTATTTT. It translates to CASSPRGGRGTDTQYF.

This clone came up a few times. The chain links TRBV14 to TRBJ1-1; 11 positions agree with TRBD1. With 1 base clipped from V and 1 base from J, the junction kept 5 bases outside the gene matches. Germline assignment: CDR1 SGHDN and CDR2 FVKESK. CDR3 length: 17 amino acids. CDR3 amino acids: CASSQGTGGRGNTEAFF. The CDR3 nucleotides are TGTGCCAGCAGCCAAGGGACAGGGGGCAGAGGGAACACTGAAGCTTTCTTT. Combining the CDR3 with reference TRBV14 and TRBJ1-1 gives the whole variable domain EAGVTQFPSHSVIEKGQTVTLRCDPISGHDNLYWYRRVMGKEIKFLLHFVKESKQDESGMPNNRFLAERTGGTYSTLKVQPAELEDSGVYFCASSQGTGGRGNTEAFFGQGTRLTVV.

V gene TRBV5-4 combines with J gene TRBJ2-7; TRBD2 matches at 9 bases. This CDR3 has 15 amino acids. CDR1 is SGHNT, CDR2 YYREEE, per germline (reference sequence). The V gene end was trimmed by 0 bases and the J gene end by 5 bases; junction bases not matched to a gene: 6. As DNA, the CDR3 is TGTGCCAGCAGCTTGGAGCTAGCGGGAAACCACGAGCAGTACTTC. This encodes CASSLELAGNHEQYF.

Details on this clone: The DNA is omitted, as the CDR3 cannot be located on it reliably, and the CDR3 follows TCRdb's listing. The V gene is TRBV30, the J gene TRBJ1-1; the D segment call TRBD1 is taken from the table without a DNA check. The CDR3 spans 11 residues, counting both ends. Germline CDR1 and CDR2: GTSNPN and SVGIG (reference sequence). The CDR3 sequence: CAWGSGAEASF.

V and J are TRBV9 and TRBJ2-2; perhaps TRBD1 as D (7 bases). Germline V gene sequence: CDR1 SGDLS, CDR2 YYNGEE. Trimming took off 4 bases at V and 2 bases at J, with 18 bases between the two ends. The CDR3 loop spans 17 amino acids. The CDR3 spells CASSTRGRGVNTGELFF. CDR3 sequence (DNA): TGTGCCAGCAGCACCCGGGGCAGGGGGGTCAACACCGGGGAGCTGTTTTTT.

The chain uses TRBV5-1 and TRBJ2-2; TRBD2 aligns across 11 bases. The CDR3 covers 17 residues. J gave up 3 bases and V 4 bases, and 8 bases lay outside the gene matches. CDR1 and CDR2 (germline): SGHRS, YFSETQ. CDR3 coding DNA: TGCGCCAGCAGCGCAAGGGGACTAGCGGAATACACCGGGGAGCTGTTTTTT. The encoded protein is CASSARGLAEYTGELFF.

This rearrangement joins TRBV2 to TRBJ2-7; unclear D gene. Germline V gene data show CDR1 as SNHLY and CDR2 as FYNNEI. V gave up 5 bases and J gave up 4 bases, with 12 bases separating them. The CDR3 totals 13 residues. CDR3 residues: CASSPPPVYEQYF. CDR3 DNA sequence: TGTGCCAGCAGTCCCCCCCCGGTTTACGAGCAGTACTTC.

The table lists this clone with a few counts. The genes are TRBV9 and TRBJ2-1, with 10 bases matching TRBD2. J gave up 9 bases and V 4 bases, and 7 bases lay outside the gene matches. This CDR3 region has 14 residues. Germline assignment: CDR1 SGDLS and CDR2 YYNGEE. The chain's CDR3 is CASSSGTSAPEQFF. In nucleotides, the CDR3 is TGTGCCAGCAGCTCCGGGACTAGCGCGCCTGAGCAGTTCTTC.

The chain links TRBV7-2 to TRBJ2-1; 9 nucleotides match TRBD2. The CDR3 extends over 18 amino acids. V shed 0 bases and J 8 bases; nucleotides not matched to a gene: 14. The V gene's germline CDR1 is SGHTA and CDR2 FQGNSA. CDR3 DNA sequence: TGTGCCAGCAGCTTAGCTCCCTACGGCGGGGGGGGTTCCTATGAGCAGTTCTTC. Amino acid sequence: CASSLAPYGGGGSYEQFF.

This clone occurred a few times. This chain joins TRBV7-9 and TRBJ2-1; D is unresolved. The CDR3 sequence is 18 residues long. Germline V gene lookup returns CDR1 SEHNR and CDR2 FQNEAQ (reference sequence). V dropped 2 bases and J dropped 8 bases, with 25 bases sitting between them. The CDR3 reads CASSLSSTLAYERDEQFF. CDR3 DNA sequence: TGTGCCAGCAGCTTATCTAGTACCCTCGCCTATGAACGGGATGAGCAGTTCTTC.

This rearrangement joins TRBV19 to TRBJ2-7; 8 nucleotides line up with TRBD1. This CDR3 contains 15 residues. Germline V gives CDR1 LNHDA, CDR2 SQIVND (reference sequence). Trimming at V came to 2 bases and at J to 1 base, leaving 4 bases not matched to a gene. The DNA for the CDR3 is TGTGCCAGTAGTATACAACAGGGGGTATCCTACGAGCAGTACTTC. Translating gives CASSIQQGVSYEQYF.

This clone showed up just once. The V and J genes are TRBV5-1 and TRBJ1-1, with D unresolved. Germline V gene data show CDR1 as SGHRS and CDR2 as YFSETQ. Trimming cost V 2 bases and J 1 base, with 15 bases left between them. This CDR3 has 16 amino acids. The CDR3 reads CASSFRAEAGNTEAFF. In nucleotides, the CDR3 is TGCGCCAGCAGCTTCCGGGCCGAGGCGGGGAACACTGAAGCTTTCTTT. The complete variable domain, with remaining parts taken from reference TRBV5-1 and TRBJ1-1, reads KAGVTQTPRYLIKTRGQQVTLSCSPISGHRSVSWYQQTPGQGLQFLFEYFSETQRNKGNFPGRFSGRQFSNSRSEMNVSTLELGDSALYLCASSFRAEAGNTEAFFGQGTRLTVV.

CDR3 DNA: TGTGCCAGCAGCTTAAAGCGGGAGCCCCACGAGCAGTACTTC. It encodes CASSLKREPHEQYF. The chain couples TRBV7-8 to TRBJ2-7, with 8 bases that match TRBD2. This CDR3 has 14 residues. Trimming at V came to 2 bases and at J to 5 bases, leaving 5 bases not matched to a gene. Germline V gene data show CDR1 as SGHVS and CDR2 as FQNEAQ.

This clone was observed a handful of times. V is TRBV2 and J is TRBJ1-2; D not certain. In germline, CDR1 is SNHLY, CDR2 FYNNEI. There are 14 residues in the CDR3. With 6 bases removed from V and 5 bases from J, the gap between germline ends came to 16 bases. CDR3 residues: CASSPNPTAYGYTF. CDR3 DNA sequence: TGTGCCAGCAGCCCAAACCCCACTGCGTATGGCTACACCTTC.

This clone was picked up a small number of times. Written as DNA, the CDR3 is TGTGCCAGCAGTCTTGCCGCGGCGGGAGACGGAGATACGCAGTATTTT. Its translation: CASSLAAAGDGDTQYF. The rearrangement links TRBV7-9 to TRBJ2-3; 7 nucleotides match TRBD2. V was pared by 6 bases and J by 5 bases, with 14 bases of the junction left unmatched. CDR3 size: 16 residues. CDR1 is SEHNR, CDR2 FQNEAQ, per germline (reference sequence). The whole variable domain, filled in from reference TRBV7-9 and TRBJ2-3, reads DTGVSQNPRHKITKRGQNVTFRCDPISEHNRLYWYRQTLGQGPEFLTYFQNEAQLEKSRLLSDRFSAERPKGSFSTLEIQRTEQGDSAMYLCASSLAAAGDGDTQYFGPGTRLTVL.

This clone was counted a few times. The chain recombines TRBV6-5 with TRBJ1-1; D gene ambiguous. The germline V gene has CDR1 MNHEY and CDR2 SVGAGI. This CDR3 has 13 amino acids. Trimming stripped 5 bases from V and 10 bases from J, with 17 bases between. CDR3 bases: TGTGCCAGCAGTGACCAGACACCTTCCCCAGCTTTCTTT. The encoded protein is CASSDQTPSPAFF.

This clone occurred once. The chain is built from TRBV6-5 and TRBJ2-3; 7 bases match TRBD1. In germline, CDR1 is MNHEY, CDR2 SVGAGI. J was trimmed by 2 bases and V by 7 bases; bases with no gene match: 3. The CDR3 totals 13 residues. Here the CDR3 DNA reads TGTGCCAGCAAGGGACAGATCACAGATACGCAGTATTTT. It codes for CASKGQITDTQYF.

The gene calls are TRBV6-6 and TRBJ1-5; 9 bases agree with TRBD1. This CDR3 is 15 amino acids long. The J segment lost 6 bases and the V segment lost 5 bases, leaving 8 bases of the junction unmatched. The germline V gene encodes CDR1 MNHNY and CDR2 SVGAGI (reference sequence). The CDR3 loop is CASSPGTGGFQPQHF. Here the CDR3 DNA reads TGTGCCAGCAGTCCCGGCACAGGGGGCTTTCAGCCCCAGCATTTT.

In its sample, this clone was seen a few times. The chain joins TRBV7-8 to TRBJ2-7; D not resolved. The V gene's germline CDR1 is SGHVS and CDR2 FQNEAQ. This CDR3 spans 13 amino acids. Between the trimmed V and J ends, which lost 2 bases and 3 bases, there was a span of 8 bases. The CDR3 DNA is TGTGCCAGCAGCTTAACCGGGTTCTACGAGCAGTACTTC. Translating it yields CASSLTGFYEQYF.

The chain couples TRBV6-5 to TRBJ1-1, with TRBD1 matching over 8 bases. Germline V gene lookup returns CDR1 MNHEY and CDR2 SVGAGI. This CDR3 spans 13 amino acids. V was clipped by 5 bases and J by 12 bases; unmatched bases: 11. The CDR3 coding sequence is TGTGCCAGCAGTCAGAAGCGGACAGGGAGTTCTTTCTTT. Residues: CASSQKRTGSSFF.